These T cell receptor beta chains were read from a single sample in a study of radiation and T cells in renal cell carcinoma. Assay: immunoSEQ multiplex PCR; the TCRdb copy retains only in-frame clones and omits some. This sample has about 16,000 clones, with 50% found just once. The sample consisted of tumor tissue, taken from a patient whose treatment included radiotherapy and nephrectomy. All receptors derive from a woman aged 55-69 years with renal cell carcinoma. The CDR3 runs from the conserved cysteine through the conserved F or W. The order of the fields is V gene, J gene, D gene, clone size, CDR3 protein, CDR3 DNA. The D gene is left open where the match is weak. Expanded clones are given a class, and other clones once, few, many or no size at all.

TRBV7-2	TRBJ1-5	-	-	CASSLVGGVRNQPQHF	TGTGCCAGCAGCTTAGTCGGAGGGGTCCGTAATCAGCCCCAGCATTTT
TRBV19	TRBJ1-1	-	once	CASSIGGKRDTEAFF	TGTGCCAGTAGTATTGGTGGCAAGAGGGACACTGAAGCTTTCTTT
TRBV19	TRBJ2-5	-	-	CASSLPLKGQETQYF	TGTGCCAGTAGCCTCCCACTGAAGGGGCAAGAGACCCAGTACTTC
TRBV6-5	TRBJ2-7	TRBD1	few	CASSYYGTGGLYEQYF	TGTGCCAGCAGTTACTACGGGACAGGGGGTCTCTACGAGCAGTACTTC
TRBV6-1	TRBJ2-7	TRBD1	many	CASFQGAAEQYF	TGTGCCAGCTTCCAGGGGGCTGCCGAGCAGTACTTC
TRBV6-5	TRBJ1-2	-	-	CASSYTGTGYGYTF	TGTGCCAGCAGTTATACAGGGACGGGCTATGGCTACACCTTC
TRBV5-1	TRBJ1-1	TRBD1	-	CASQGQANTEAFF	TGCGCCAGCCAGGGACAGGCCAACACTGAAGCTTTCTTT
TRBV19	TRBJ1-2	-	few	CASSTFSGYTF	TGTGCCAGTAGTACGTTCTCTGGCTACACCTTC
TRBV9	TRBJ2-7	TRBD1	-	CASSTQPGGGGVQYF	TGTGCCAGCAGTACACAGCCAGGGGGCGGAGGGGTGCAGTACTTC
TRBV6-5	TRBJ2-3	-	few	CASSDSAGRTQYF	TGTGCCAGCAGTGACTCGGCGGGACGCACGCAGTATTTT
TRBV29-1	TRBJ1-4	TRBD1	-	CSFQTGGHEKLFF	TGCAGCTTCCAGACAGGGGGCCATGAAAAACTGTTTTTT
TRBV6-4	TRBJ1-5	TRBD1	-	CASSVVRQGGNQPQHF	TGTGCCAGCAGTGTCGTTAGACAGGGGGGGAATCAGCCCCAGCATTTT
TRBV5-6	TRBJ1-6	-	-	CASSLTGGTPLHF	TGTGCCAGCAGCTTGACAGGCGGCACACCCCTCCACTTT
TRBV6-5	TRBJ1-4	-	-	CASSAQPESNEKLFF	TGTGCCAGCAGTGCGCAGCCAGAGAGTAATGAAAAACTGTTTTTT
TRBV19	TRBJ1-3	-	-	CASSIRDRAYSGNTIYF	TGTGCCAGTAGTATCCGGGACCGAGCTTACTCTGGAAACACCATATATTTT
TRBV10-3	TRBJ1-1	-	-	CAIHSGETEAFF	TGTGCCATACACTCCGGGGAAACTGAAGCTTTCTTT
TRBV9	TRBJ2-3	TRBD2	-	CASSDGLAGLTDTQYF	TGTGCCAGCAGCGACGGACTAGCGGGGCTCACAGATACGCAGTATTTT
TRBV2	TRBJ2-3	TRBD2	-	CASIGTSLWDTQYF	TGTGCCAGCATCGGGACTAGCTTGTGGGATACGCAGTATTTT
TRBV7-8	TRBJ2-5	-	-	CASSPPEYQETQYF	TGTGCCAGCAGCCCCCCAGAGTACCAAGAGACCCAGTACTTC
TRBV7-3	TRBJ2-2	TRBD1	-	CASSSDGTGLRTGELFF	TGTGCCAGCAGCTCCGACGGGACAGGGCTTAGGACCGGGGAGCTGTTTTTT
TRBV4-1	TRBJ1-2	-	large	CASSLHPQGSNYGYTF	TGCGCCAGCAGCTTACACCCCCAGGGCTCTAACTATGGCTACACCTTC
TRBV7-2	TRBJ2-7	TRBD1	-	CASSLGQGAYEQYF	TGTGCCAGCAGCCTCGGACAGGGGGCTTACGAGCAGTACTTC
TRBV7-9	TRBJ2-1	-	-	CASLESSYNEQFF	TGTGCCAGCCTGGAGAGCTCCTACAATGAGCAGTTCTTC
TRBV9	TRBJ1-2	-	-	CASSVLPGNYGYTF	TGTGCCAGCAGCGTCCTACCCGGAAACTATGGCTACACCTTC
TRBV14	TRBJ1-1	TRBD1	-	CASSRDPRGLTEAFF	TGTGCCAGCAGCCGGGACCCCAGGGGGCTCACTGAAGCTTTCTTT
TRBV5-4	TRBJ1-2	TRBD1	few	CASSKTGAYGYTF	TGTGCCAGCAGCAAGACAGGGGCCTATGGCTACACCTTC
TRBV6-5	TRBJ2-7	-	few	CASRQTGTYEQYF	TGTGCCAGCAGACAAACAGGAACCTACGAGCAGTACTTC
TRBV11-1	TRBJ2-7	TRBD1	many	CASSSGRGRQYF	TGTGCCAGCAGCTCCGGCAGGGGGCGGCAGTACTTC
TRBV7-8	TRBJ2-7	TRBD2	few	CASSLLAGGGEQYF	TGTGCCAGCAGCTTACTGGCGGGAGGGGGCGAGCAGTACTTC
TRBV6-6	TRBJ1-1	-	few	CASSSYRTEAFF	TGTGCCAGCAGTTCCTATCGCACTGAAGCTTTCTTT
TRBV6-1	TRBJ2-7	TRBD2	many	CASSQGLAGNYEQYF	TGTGCCAGCAGTCAGGGACTAGCGGGAAACTACGAGCAGTACTTC
TRBV19	TRBJ2-2	-	-	CASSIENSGELFF	TGTGCCAGTAGTATAGAGAACTCCGGGGAGCTGTTTTTT
TRBV5-4	TRBJ1-4	TRBD1	medium-sized	CASSDGTGNEKLFF	TGTGCCAGCAGCGACGGGACAGGGAATGAAAAACTGTTTTTT
TRBV5-1	TRBJ2-3	-	-	CASGGSTNTDTQYF	TGCGCCAGTGGAGGTTCAACAAACACAGATACGCAGTATTTT
TRBV6-1	TRBJ2-7	-	-	CASSEALVTVYEQYF	TGTGCCAGCAGTGAAGCGCTCGTGACAGTGTACGAGCAGTACTTC
TRBV20-1	TRBJ2-5	-	-	CSANDLGTQYF	TGCAGTGCTAACGACTTGGGGACCCAGTACTTC
TRBV5-1	TRBJ2-7	-	once	CASSPDLTREQYF	TGTGCCAGCAGCCCGGACCTAACTCGAGAGCAGTACTTC
TRBV12-5	TRBJ2-3	-	many	CASGLGGAQYF	TGTGCTAGTGGTCTCGGAGGGGCGCAGTATTTT
TRBV4-1	TRBJ2-1	-	-	CASTLAGGSYNEQFF	TGCGCCAGCACCCTAGCCGGTGGCTCCTACAATGAGCAGTTCTTC
TRBV4-3	TRBJ1-3	-	-	CASSQEYTTGNTIYF	TGCGCCAGCAGCCAAGAGTACACTACTGGAAACACCATATATTTT
TRBV5-1	TRBJ1-2	TRBD1	once	CASSLGQGTNYGYTF	TGCGCCAGCAGCTTGGGACAGGGAACTAACTATGGCTACACCTTC
TRBV2	TRBJ1-2	-	many	CASTSEQVSPRGYTF	TGTGCCAGCACTAGCGAACAGGTCTCCCCCCGTGGCTACACCTTC
TRBV14	TRBJ1-3	-	once	CASKPNAGNTIYF	TGTGCCAGCAAACCAAATGCTGGAAACACCATATATTTT
TRBV14	TRBJ1-2	TRBD1	many	CASSHDRDWDGYTF	TGTGCCAGCAGCCACGACAGGGATTGGGATGGCTACACCTTC
TRBV2	TRBJ2-1	-	-	CASSEGDPYNEQFF	TGTGCCAGCAGTGAAGGGGACCCCTACAATGAGCAGTTCTTC
TRBV25-1	TRBJ1-2	-	-	CASSEGNSYNYGYTF	TGTGCCAGCAGTGAAGGGAACAGCTATAACTATGGCTACACCTTC
TRBV2	TRBJ2-5	TRBD1	-	CASRGTEETQYF	TGTGCCAGCAGGGGGACAGAAGAGACCCAGTACTTC
TRBV6-7	TRBJ2-1	-	many	CASTPPGRLVPYNEQFF	TGTGCCAGCACCCCCCCTGGGCGTCTGGTTCCCTACAATGAGCAGTTCTTC
TRBV11-1	TRBJ2-7	TRBD1	-	CASSQDRDRPGTYEQYF	TGTGCCAGCAGCCAGGACAGGGATCGGCCTGGGACCTACGAGCAGTACTTC
TRBV10-1	TRBJ2-7	TRBD1	many	CASSETDRGEQYF	TGCGCCAGCAGTGAGACGGACAGGGGTGAGCAGTACTTC